These 5 T cell receptor beta chains came from one sample sequenced in a study of blood T cells in healthy people across ages (dated by TCRdb to between 2014 and 2017). The method behind the library was 5' RACE. The instrument was an Illumina HiSeq 2500. A second PCR of roughly 6 to 12 cycles was performed with a sample-barcoded 5' primer and a J-beta primer mix. TCRdb reanalyzed the raw reads on its own, using fastp at Q25 for trimming and MiXCR for clone calling, and kept in-frame beta chains. Rows matching on CDR3 protein sequence are summarized as one entry with the most common DNA and genes. Here the sample has some 1,000,000 distinct CDR3 sequences; less than 25% occur a single time. The ten largest clones represent approximately 0.79% of the sample. The sample was also linked to a second study, of T cells of mothers and their children.

The sequencing sample was made of blood. The receptors shown here come from a girl aged 2-10 years in good health.

As concerns this clonotype: Germline is not matched at one junction end, which may reflect a read error. This chain links TRBV12-3 or TRBV12-4 with TRBJ1-1; D gene uncertain. The CDR3 has 16 amino acids. CDR3 in DNA: TGTGCCAACAGTCCTGGACCGCCAGTCGAGGGCACTGAAGCTTTCTTT. As protein: CANSPGPPVEGTEAFF.

The chain links TRBV7-9 to TRBJ2-5; D is possibly TRBD1 (5 bases). The J call is uncertain, as TRBJ2-1 better fits the DNA end. Per the germline V gene, CDR1 is SEHNR and CDR2 is FQNEAQ (reference sequence). The CDR3 loop spans 13 amino acids. The CDR3 bases are TGTGCCAGCAGCAGTGGGGCTCTCAATGAGCAGTTCTTC. This translates into CASSSGALNEQFF.

This chain joins TRBV9 and TRBJ1-4, with D maybe TRBD1 (5 bases). The V gene's germline CDR1 is SGDLS and CDR2 YYNGEE. The germline V and J ends were trimmed by 1 base and 5 bases, with 12 bases remaining between them. The CDR3 extends over 15 amino acids. CDR3 coding DNA: TGTGCCAGCAGCGTACGGGCGGGGGAGAATGAAAAACTGTTTTTT. Amino acid sequence: CASSVRAGENEKLFF.

V gene TRBV12-3 or TRBV12-4 combines with J gene TRBJ2-1; TRBD1 might be the D (5 bases). The CDR3 spans 12 residues. V lost 4 bases and J lost 13, with 14 bases in between. The CDR3 here is CASSSDRPGQFF. CDR3 nucleotides: TGTGCCAGCAGTTCTGACAGACCTGGCCAGTTCTTC.

The V call is TRBV12-3 or TRBV12-4, the J call TRBJ2-3; D possibly uses TRBD1 or TRBD2 (5 bases each). V lost 5 bases and J 4 bases, leaving 13 bases between the germline ends. This CDR3 contains 14 residues. CDR3 bases: TGTGCCAGCAGTCCACGGGACGGCGCAGATACGCAGTATTTT. As protein: CASSPRDGADTQYF.